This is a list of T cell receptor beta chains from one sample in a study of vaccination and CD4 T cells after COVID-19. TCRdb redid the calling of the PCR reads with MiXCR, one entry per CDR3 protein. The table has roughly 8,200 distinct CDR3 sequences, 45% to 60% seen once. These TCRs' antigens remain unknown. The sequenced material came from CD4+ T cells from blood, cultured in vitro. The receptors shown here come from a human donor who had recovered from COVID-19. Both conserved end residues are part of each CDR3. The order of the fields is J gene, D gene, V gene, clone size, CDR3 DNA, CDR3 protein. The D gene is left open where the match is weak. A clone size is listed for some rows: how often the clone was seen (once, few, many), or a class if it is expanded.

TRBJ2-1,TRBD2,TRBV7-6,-,TGTGCCAGCAGCTTAGCGTTTAGCGGGGGCAATGAGCAGTTCTTC,CASSLAFSGGNEQFF
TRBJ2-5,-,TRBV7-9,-,TGTGCCAGCAGCTTCTTTCGCGGGGACACCCAAGAGACCCAGTACTTC,CASSFFRGDTQETQYF
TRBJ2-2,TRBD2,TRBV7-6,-,TGTGCCAGCAGCTTAGCTAGCGGGGGGGCTGCGAACACCGGGGAGCTGTTTTTT,CASSLASGGAANTGELFF
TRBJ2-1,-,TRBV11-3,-,TGTGCCAGCAGCTTCGGACGGGAGAGTTCTCACAATGAGCAGTTCTTC,CASSFGRESSHNEQFF
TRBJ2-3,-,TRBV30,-,TGTGCCTGGAGCGCACTGGACCGCACAGATACGCAGTATTTT,CAWSALDRTDTQYF
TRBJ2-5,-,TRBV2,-,TGTGCCAGCAGCAAAGGGGTTACCCAAGAGACCCAGTACTTC,CASSKGVTQETQYF
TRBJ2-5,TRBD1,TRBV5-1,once,TGCGCCAGCAGCTTTATGGACAGGGAAGAGACCCAGTACTTC,CASSFMDREETQYF
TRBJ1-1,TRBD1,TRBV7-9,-,TGTGCCAGCAGACCTAGGGAGGGGGCGAACACTGAAGCTTTCTTT,CASRPREGANTEAFF
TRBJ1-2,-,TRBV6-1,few,TGTGCCAGCAGTGAAGGCCAGGTGGGCGTAATCGATGGCTACACCTTC,CASSEGQVGVIDGYTF
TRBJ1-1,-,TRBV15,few,TGTGCCACCAGCTCTCCAGGCGGGGGCGAGCACACTGAAGCTTTCTTT,CATSSPGGGEHTEAFF
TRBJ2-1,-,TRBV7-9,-,TGTGCCAGCAGCCCTCTTGGGAAGGTCCCTGAGCAGTTCTTC,CASSPLGKVPEQFF
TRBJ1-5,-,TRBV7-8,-,TGTGCCAGCAGTCCAGGCCGACTGAGCAATCAGCCCCAGCATTTT,CASSPGRLSNQPQHF
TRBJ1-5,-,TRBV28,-,TGTGCCAGCAGTTTTCCGGACACATGGTATAGCAATCAGCCCCAGCATTTT,CASSFPDTWYSNQPQHF
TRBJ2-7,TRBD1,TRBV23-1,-,TGCGCCAGCAGCATGCATGAGGGGGCGCGGGAGCAGTACTTC,CASSMHEGAREQYF
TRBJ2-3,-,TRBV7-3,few,TGTGCCAGCAGCCCAGGACTACAATCAGATACGCAGTATTTT,CASSPGLQSDTQYF
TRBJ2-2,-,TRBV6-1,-,TGTGCCAGCAGTGAAGGAAATAGCGGCGGGGAGCTGTTTTTT,CASSEGNSGGELFF
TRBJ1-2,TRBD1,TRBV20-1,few,TGCAGTGCTACCCTCGGGACAGGGAACTATGGCTACACCTTC,CSATLGTGNYGYTF
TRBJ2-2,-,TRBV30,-,TGTGCCTGGAGTGGGGGGAGCACCGGGGAGCTGTTTTTT,CAWSGGSTGELFF
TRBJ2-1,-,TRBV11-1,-,TGTGCCAGCAGCTTTATTAGCTCCTACAATGAGCAGTTCTTC,CASSFISSYNEQFF
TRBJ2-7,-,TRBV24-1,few,TGTGCCACCAGTGATACCTACGAGCAGTACTTC,CATSDTYEQYF
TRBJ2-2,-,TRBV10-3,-,TGTGCCATCGGAGGGAATACCGGGGAGCTGTTTTTT,CAIGGNTGELFF
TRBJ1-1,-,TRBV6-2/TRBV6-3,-,TGTGCCAGCAGTCACGGCACTGAAGCTTTCTTT,CASSHGTEAFF
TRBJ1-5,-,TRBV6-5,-,TGTGCCAGCAGTTACTCTTTAGGGGCCAATCAGCCCCAGCATTTT,CASSYSLGANQPQHF